Shown below are 32 T cell receptor beta chains from a single sample sequenced in a study of T cell clusters in autoimmune cytopenias. Each sample's input was 250 ng genomic DNA, 35,000 to 40,000 genome equivalents. TRB rearrangements were amplified by touch-down multiplex PCR with mixed TRB-A/B primers. Reanalyzing the multiplex PCR reads, TCRdb keeps one entry per CDR3 protein, without DNA. This sample's table reports 5,200 or so distinct CDR3 sequences. This same sample was also taken into another study, of T cell repertoires in aging, cancer and after chemotherapy.

The sequenced sample consisted of peripheral blood. These receptors all stem from a human donor in good health.

CDR3 residues: CAGSPGGYGYTF. The rearrangement uses TRBV6-6 and TRBJ1-2; no DNA is available, so the TRBD1 call from TCRdb remains unchecked. This CDR3 has 12 amino acids. Per germline, CDR1 MNHNY and CDR2 SVGAGI (reference sequence).

The chain recombines TRBV7-2 with TRBJ2-7. Germline V CDR1 and CDR2: SGHTA, FQGNSA. This CDR3 has 16 amino acids. This CDR3 reads CASSLAPRGQSYEQYF.

The rearrangement joins TRBV12-3 or TRBV12-4 to TRBJ2-7. This CDR3 region has 14 residues. The CDR3 loop is CASLRTERAYEQYF.

Judged by frequency, this clonotype is medium-sized (0.01 to 0.1%). The rearrangement joins TRBV15 to TRBJ2-3; TCRdb lists TRBD2, though no DNA is available to test this call. CDR3 length: 14 amino acids. CDR1 is LNHNV and CDR2 is YYDKDF in the germline V gene (reference sequence). CDR3 residues: CATSRAGEGDTQYF.

This rearrangement joins TRBV19 to TRBJ1-1. Germline V gene sequence: CDR1 LNHDA, CDR2 SQIVND (reference sequence). CDR3 length: 13 amino acids. The CDR3 loop reads CASSIQLNTEAFF.

Measured by frequency, this clonotype is medium-sized. V usage is TRBV5-5 and J usage is TRBJ2-2. The CDR3 loop spans 12 amino acids. The germline V gene encodes CDR1 SGHKS and CDR2 YYEKEE (reference sequence). CDR3 protein: CASSPDLGELFF.

The chain uses TRBV15 and TRBJ1-4. The length of the CDR3 is 14 residues. Germline values: CDR1 LNHNV, CDR2 YYDKDF (reference sequence). The CDR3 loop is CATSRDSTNEKLFF.

V and J are TRBV27 and TRBJ2-7; TCRdb's D call of TRBD2 is untestable without DNA. CDR1 and CDR2 (germline): MNHEY, SMNVEV (reference sequence). The CDR3 length is 14 residues. The CDR3 spells CASSWALGGKEQYF.

Measured by frequency, this clonotype is medium-sized (0.01 to 0.1%). V is TRBV12-3 or TRBV12-4 and J is TRBJ2-1; TCRdb names TRBD2, which stays unverified in the absence of DNA. CDR3 length: 15 amino acids. The CDR3 loop reads CASSLRAGGINEQFF.

The J gene is TRBJ2-6, the V gene TRBV6-5; no DNA is available, so the TRBD2 call from TCRdb remains unchecked. This CDR3 is 17 amino acids long. The V gene's germline CDR1 is MNHEY and CDR2 SVGAGI. The CDR3 loop is CATTRQGISGGANVLTF.

Frequency places this clonotype as medium-sized. This chain joins TRBV27 and TRBJ2-3; TCRdb outputs TRBD2, but without DNA this stays unchecked. The CDR3 covers 14 residues. Germline assignment: CDR1 MNHEY and CDR2 SMNVEV (reference sequence). Here the CDR3 reads CASSPTPSGDTQYF.

The chain links TRBV7-2 to TRBJ1-3; the TCRdb D gene call, TRBD1, has no DNA to confirm it. The CDR3 covers 15 residues. Germline CDR1 SGHTA, CDR2 FQGNSA. This chain's CDR3 is CATAQGASSGNTIYF.

This chain uses TRBV14 with TRBJ2-2. The CDR3 covers 17 residues. Germline CDR1 and CDR2: SGHDN and FVKESK. CDR3 protein: CASSQFLPHANTGELFF.

This clonotype is labeled medium-sized based on frequency. This sequence joins TRBV19 and TRBJ2-3; the TCRdb D gene call, TRBD1, has no DNA to confirm it. CDR1 and CDR2 from the germline V gene are LNHDA and SQIVND (reference sequence). The CDR3 is 15 residues long. The CDR3 loop is CASSPGTLSTDTQYF.

The V call is TRBV19, the J call TRBJ1-1; TCRdb names TRBD1, which stays unverified in the absence of DNA. Germline CDR1 and CDR2: LNHDA and SQIVND (reference sequence). The CDR3 is 14 residues long. The CDR3 reads CASSSNRVSTEAFF.

The chain uses TRBV5-4 and TRBJ2-4. The CDR3 consists of 16 residues. Per the germline V gene, CDR1 is SGHNT and CDR2 is YYREEE (reference sequence). The CDR3 region is CASSSGTDLAKNIQYF.

V and J are TRBV30 and TRBJ2-1; absent DNA, TCRdb's TRBD2 call cannot be checked. CDR3 length: 13 residues. Germline CDR1 reads GTSNPN; CDR2 reads SVGIG (reference sequence). This CDR3 is CARLGIPGDEQFF.

This rearrangement joins TRBV12-3 or TRBV12-4 to TRBJ2-7. The CDR3 covers 14 residues. The CDR3 loop reads CASSLGYSSYEQYF.

Considering frequency, this clonotype is medium-sized. This chain links TRBV30 with TRBJ1-2; without DNA, the TCRdb call of TRBD1 cannot be checked. The germline CDR1 and CDR2 sequences are GTSNPN and SVGIG (reference sequence). The CDR3 consists of 14 residues. The CDR3 spells CAWSVLKGMDGYTF.

This chain joins TRBV27 and TRBJ2-7; the TCRdb D gene call, TRBD2, has no DNA to confirm it. Looked up from germline, CDR1 is MNHEY and CDR2 is SMNVEV (reference sequence). The CDR3 sequence is 14 residues long. CDR3 region: CASSSRTNSYEQYF.

Considering frequency, this clonotype is medium-sized (0.01 to 0.1%). This chain uses TRBV30 with TRBJ1-2. Germline CDR1 reads GTSNPN; CDR2 reads SVGIG (reference sequence). CDR3 size: 18 residues. The CDR3 is CAWSTLGNGPPWFYGYTF.

Considering frequency, this clonotype is medium-sized. The rearrangement links TRBV19 to TRBJ2-3; TCRdb lists TRBD1, though no DNA is available to test this call. CDR1 LNHDA and CDR2 SQIVND come from the germline V gene (reference sequence). This CDR3 is 15 amino acids long. The chain's CDR3 is CASRSGGAGTDTQYF.

The rearrangement joins TRBV14 to TRBJ2-2; TCRdb's D call, TRBD2, is unchecked because there is no DNA. Germline CDR1 is SGHDN and CDR2 is FVKESK. The CDR3 loop spans 15 amino acids. This CDR3 reads CASSGGSALAGELFF. The full variable domain, with the rest looked up from reference TRBV14 and TRBJ2-2, is EAGVTQFPSHSVIEKGQTVTLRCDPISGHDNLYWYRRVMGKEIKFLLHFVKESKQDESGMPNNRFLAERTGGTYSTLKVQPAELEDSGVYFCASSGGSALAGELFFGEGSRLTVL.

This chain links TRBV6-1 with TRBJ2-7; checking the TCRdb D call of TRBD2 is not possible without DNA. Looked up from germline, CDR1 is MNHNS and CDR2 is SASEGT. The length of the CDR3 is 16 residues. CDR3: CASSESPSGLSYEQYF.

Considering frequency, this clonotype is medium-sized. The V and J genes are TRBV30 and TRBJ2-7. The CDR3 contains 12 residues. The germline V gene encodes CDR1 GTSNPN and CDR2 SVGIG (reference sequence). The CDR3 here is CAWGQETYEQYF. The full variable domain, completed using reference TRBV30 and TRBJ2-7, is SQTIHQWPATLVQPVGSPLSLECTVEGTSNPNLYWYRQAAGRGLQLLFYSVGIGQISSEVPQNLSASRPQDRQFILSSKKLLLSDSGFYLCAWGQETYEQYFGPGTRLTVT.

This chain uses TRBV10-1 with TRBJ2-4; the TCRdb D gene call, TRBD2, has no DNA to confirm it. The CDR3 length is 13 residues. Germline CDR1 WNHNN, CDR2 SYGVQD (reference sequence). The CDR3: CASSASTRGIQYF.

The rearrangement uses TRBV6-2 or TRBV6-3 and TRBJ1-6; TCRdb gives TRBD1 as the D gene, but with no DNA this cannot be confirmed. Germline V gives CDR1 MNHEY, CDR2 SVGEGT. The CDR3 spans 13 residues. This CDR3 is CASSHRVRSPLHF.

Considering frequency, this clonotype is medium-sized. The rearrangement joins TRBV6-6 to TRBJ2-7; TCRdb outputs TRBD1, but without DNA this stays unchecked. The germline gives CDR1 MNHNY, CDR2 SVGAGI (reference sequence). The CDR3 runs 16 residues. CDR3: CASTSQTGPSSYEQYF.

This chain uses TRBV19 with TRBJ1-2. CDR1 LNHDA and CDR2 SQIVND come from the germline V gene (reference sequence). The CDR3 extends over 13 amino acids. The CDR3 spells CASSMEGRYGYTF.

This clonotype shows up as medium-sized by frequency. This rearrangement joins TRBV19 to TRBJ2-7; the D gene TCRdb calls, TRBD1, cannot be checked with no DNA. Per the germline V gene, CDR1 is LNHDA and CDR2 is SQIVND (reference sequence). This CDR3 spans 15 amino acids. CDR3 region: CASTPSGTEYYEQYF.

The chain recombines TRBV18 with TRBJ2-7; TCRdb names TRBD2, which stays unverified in the absence of DNA. This CDR3 contains 15 residues. Per germline, CDR1 KGHSH and CDR2 LQKENI. CDR3: CASSPPLAGTYEQYF.

According to its frequency, this clonotype is medium-sized (0.01 to 0.1%). The V gene is TRBV30, the J gene TRBJ2-5; TCRdb names TRBD1, which stays unverified in the absence of DNA. Germline CDR1 reads GTSNPN; CDR2 reads SVGIG (reference sequence). The CDR3 runs to 14 residues. This CDR3 reads CAWSHPPDQETQYF.